This T cell receptor (beta chain) was found in a study of blood T cell repertoires in COVID-19. Clones were sequenced by immunoSEQ multiplex PCR, and TCRdb holds only the in-frame ones, with some missing. The sample includes around 58,000 clones, 90% of them seen just once. Germline V CDR1 and CDR2: LNHDA, SQIVND (reference sequence). This CDR3 region has 13 residues. Trimming removed 8 bases at V and 5 bases at J, with 15 bases between. The V and J genes are TRBV19 and TRBJ1-2; D is unclear. This sequence originates from a man in his 60s with active COVID-19. Sequencing was done on a sample of peripheral blood. The CDR3 loop reads CASSTLNPYGYTF. Written as DNA, the CDR3 is TGTGCCAGTTCGACACTTAACCCTTATGGCTACACCTTC.